This T cell receptor (beta chain) was identified during a study of CD8+ T cells in alopecia areata. Study-wide background: It was oral tofacitinib, at 5 to 10 mg twice daily, that treated patients received. Treatment with tofacitinib (6 to 18 months) was followed by 6 months off drug. General study results and limits: In scalp samples, resident alphabeta T cells of normal skin are also sequenced. For lesional scalp, especially alopecia totalis/universalis, clonality was higher than in normal scalp.

Trimming stripped 5 bases from V and 3 bases from J, with 16 bases between. Germline V gene data show CDR1 as MDHEN and CDR2 as SYDVKM. The CDR3 has 15 amino acids. Turning to this clone: Its antigen is unidentified.

Isolated RNA was reverse transcribed into cDNA used as the sequencing template. TCRdb keeps only in-frame clones here, not all; method: immunoSEQ multiplex PCR. The table records more than 100,000 clones, 45% to 65% of them present only once. This chain uses TRBV28 with TRBJ1-1; D perhaps matches TRBD1 (6 bases). Sequenced material: CD4+ T cells sorted from blood, taken at week 0. This TCR was sampled from a human donor with alopecia areata. CDR3 in amino acids: CASSVRGAWYTEAFF. The CDR3 DNA follows: TGTGCCAGCAGTGTTAGGGGGGCGTGGTACACTGAAGCTTTCTTT.